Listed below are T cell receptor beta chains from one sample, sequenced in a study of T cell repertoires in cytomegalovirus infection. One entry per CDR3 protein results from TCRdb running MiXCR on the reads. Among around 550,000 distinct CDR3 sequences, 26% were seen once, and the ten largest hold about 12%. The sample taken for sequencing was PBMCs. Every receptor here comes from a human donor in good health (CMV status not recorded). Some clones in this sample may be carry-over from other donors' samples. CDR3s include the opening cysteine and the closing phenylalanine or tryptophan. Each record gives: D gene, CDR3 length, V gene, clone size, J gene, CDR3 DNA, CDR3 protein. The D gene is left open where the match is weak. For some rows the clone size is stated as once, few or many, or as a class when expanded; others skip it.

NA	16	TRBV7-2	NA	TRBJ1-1	TGTGCCAGCAGCTTAGTGGCAGGGAGGATGAACACTGAAGCTTTCTTT	CASSLVAGRMNTEAFF
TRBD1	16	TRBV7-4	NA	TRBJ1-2	TGTGCCAGCAGCTTAAGGGTCAGGGGGCTTAACTATGGCTACACCTTC	CASSLRVRGLNYGYTF
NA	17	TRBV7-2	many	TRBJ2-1	TGTGCCAGCAGCTTAGTAGACCCCTACTTTGACGGCCATGAGCAGTTCTTC	CASSLVDPYFDGHEQFF
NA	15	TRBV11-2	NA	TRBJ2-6	TGTGCCAGCAGCCCTCAAAGGTCTGGGGCCAACGTCCTGACTTTC	CASSPQRSGANVLTF
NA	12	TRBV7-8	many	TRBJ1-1	TGTGCCAGCAGCCCTGTAAACACTGAAGCTTTCTTT	CASSPVNTEAFF
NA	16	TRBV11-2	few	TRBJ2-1	TGTGCCAGCAGCTTAGTTGTTCGCTGGGGGGCGAGGGAGCAGTTCTTC	CASSLVVRWGAREQFF
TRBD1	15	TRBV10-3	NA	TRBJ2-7	TGTGCCACTCTTGAGGGGGCAGAAAAGCCCTACGAGCAGTACTTC	CATLEGAEKPYEQYF
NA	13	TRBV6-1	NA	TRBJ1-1	TGTGCCAGCAGTGAGACGAAGAACACTGAAGCTTTCTTT	CASSETKNTEAFF
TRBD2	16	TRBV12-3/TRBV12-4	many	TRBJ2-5	TGTGCCAGCAGCCCATTGGGACTAGCGGGAGAAGAGACCCAGTACTTC	CASSPLGLAGEETQYF
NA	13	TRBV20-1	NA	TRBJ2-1	TGCAGTGCTAGGGGCCTGGGGGTAGGTGAGCAGTTCTTC	CSARGLGVGEQFF
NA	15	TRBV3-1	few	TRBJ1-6	TGTGCCAGCAGCCAAGGTAGGACAGTCAATTCACCCCTCCACTTT	CASSQGRTVNSPLHF
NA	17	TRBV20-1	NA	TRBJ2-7	TGCAGTGCTACCTACCTTTGGGGCAGGGGCTACCTTTACGAGCAGTACTTC	CSATYLWGRGYLYEQYF
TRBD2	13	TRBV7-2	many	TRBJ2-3	TGCGCGGTGACTAGCGGGAGTACAGATACGCAGTATTTT	CAVTSGSTDTQYF
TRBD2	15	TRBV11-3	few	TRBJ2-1	TGTGCCAGCAGCTTAGACGGACTAGCGGGAAATGAGCAGTTCTTC	CASSLDGLAGNEQFF
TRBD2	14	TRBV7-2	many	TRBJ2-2	TGTGCCAGCAGCCTAGCGGAGGGGAGAGGGGAGCTGTTTTTT	CASSLAEGRGELFF
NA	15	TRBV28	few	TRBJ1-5	TGTGCCAGCACCCGTTCGGGGGGAAGCAATCAGCCCCAGCATTTT	CASTRSGGSNQPQHF
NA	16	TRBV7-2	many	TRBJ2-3	TGTGCCAGCAGCTCCATAGCGGGACAGGAGGCAGATACGCAGTATTTT	CASSSIAGQEADTQYF
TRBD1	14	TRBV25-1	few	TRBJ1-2	TGTGCCAGTTTACCCCCAGGGACAGGGAATGGCTACACCTTC	CASLPPGTGNGYTF
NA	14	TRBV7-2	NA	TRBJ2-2	TGTGCCAGCAGCCGACTAGGCCCGGGGGGGGAGCTGTTTTTT	CASSRLGPGGELFF
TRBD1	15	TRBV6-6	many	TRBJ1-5	TGTGCCAGCAGTTACTCGACAGGGGGTAATCAGCCCCAGCATTTT	CASSYSTGGNQPQHF
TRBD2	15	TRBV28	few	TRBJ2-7	TGTGCCAGCAGTTTACCTGGACTAGTTGGCTACGAGCAGTACTTC	CASSLPGLVGYEQYF
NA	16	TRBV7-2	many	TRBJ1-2	TGTGCCAGCACCCTAGGGGGAAACAGGCTAGGCTATGGCTACACCTTC	CASTLGGNRLGYGYTF